This TCR beta chain was documented in a study of blood T cell repertoires in COVID-19. Study-level background: The study drew acute and convalescent COVID-19 samples from the United States, Italy and Spain.

Seattle cases were enrolled at active infection and followed longitudinally. The CDR3 is 13 residues long. J was trimmed by 4 bases and V by 4 bases; bases with no gene match: 4. As processed by the authors: The authors estimated nucleated cell counts from reference gene primer amplification. Profiled with immunoSEQ multiplex PCR; TCRdb holds only in-frame clones, not every one. V and J calls and clone size are given by that table; D and trimming were obtained from the DNA. Of some 300,000 clones in the sample, around 90% were seen once. The rearrangement joins TRBV5-3 to TRBJ2-5; 7 positions agree with TRBD1. TRBV5-3 is treated as an ORF (open reading frame) with a function not yet certain. This TCR was recovered from a woman in her thirties or forties with COVID-19, enrolled during active disease. The sequencing sample was made of peripheral blood. In nucleotides, the CDR3 is TGTGCCAGAAGCCACCGGGACAGAGAGACCCAGTACTTC. It codes for CARSHRDRETQYF.